The entry below gives a single T cell receptor (beta chain) sequence along with its context. Source study methods: Nucleated cell number was recorded as an estimate derived from reference gene primer amplification. Assay: immunoSEQ multiplex PCR; the TCRdb copy retains only in-frame clones and omits some. The D gene and trimming were derived from the DNA, and the V and J assignments and clone size from that table. The sample gives about 350,000 clones, less than 90% of which show up once; 2.5% to 3% is in the top ten. This record comes from a study of blood T cell repertoires in COVID-19. In germline, CDR1 is SGHVS, CDR2 FQNEAQ. The CDR3 sequence is 16 residues long. The V gene end was trimmed by 2 bases and the J gene end by 8 bases; junction bases not matched to a gene: 8. The cohort comprised adults aged 18 to 89 years residing in approximately 25 US areas. Allocation to cohorts depended on clinical history reported by the participants.

The chain is built from TRBV7-8 and TRBJ1-6; 8 bases fit TRBD1. The sample consisted of PBMCs or T cells enriched from blood (not recorded which). This receptor was taken from a woman in her twenties or thirties who had recovered from COVID-19. The CDR3 here is CASSLSGTGRHSPLHF. CDR3 DNA sequence: TGTGCCAGCAGCTTAAGCGGGACAGGACGGCATTCACCCCTCCACTTT.